Below, 6 T cell receptor beta chains from the same sample are listed, as sequenced in a study of T cell responses to AZD1222 COVID-19 vaccine (dated by TCRdb to 2020 to 2023). The time point tag for this specimen amounts to: about 28 days (+/-7) after the second vaccine dose. Preparation of the library involved the immunoSEQ multiplex PCR assay. Entries here come from immuneACCESS through TCRdb and include only in-frame sequences with V and J called. Some clones fail to appear in such tables; in the studies checked, an unresolved V gene covers under half of the shortfall, and the cause of the remainder is unknown. Across this sample there are approximately 210,000 clones, with approximately 91% seen only once. The ten largest make up about 3.5% of the sample. This specimen was peripheral blood, taken 28 days after the second AZD1222 dose. The receptor source for this set is an adult who received the AZD1222 COVID-19 vaccine.

This rearrangement joins TRBV11-2 to TRBJ2-1; a weak D match, TRBD2 (6 bases). The ends were cut back, 0 bases at V and 13 bases at J, with 10 bases in the middle. This CDR3 contains 12 residues. CDR1 and CDR2 (germline): SGHAT, FQNNGV. CDR3 nucleotide sequence: TGTGCCAGCAGCTTAGACTACGGGACTCAGTTCTTC. Translated, it gives CASSLDYGTQFF.

The sample holds a few counts of this clone. This chain uses TRBV6-5 with TRBJ1-2; D unresolved. V was pared by 7 bases and J by 0 bases, with 3 bases between. The CDR3 is 11 amino acids. Germline V lookup: CDR1 MNHEY, CDR2 SVGAGI. CDR3 sequence: CASKANYGYTF. Written as DNA, the CDR3 is TGTGCCAGCAAAGCTAACTATGGCTACACCTTC.

The chain links TRBV3-1 (or the pseudogene TRBV3-2) to TRBJ1-3, with unresolved D. In germline, CDR1 is LGHDT, CDR2 YNNKEL (reference sequence). The V gene lost 4 bases and the J gene lost 0 bases, with 7 bases spanning the gap. CDR3 length: 14 residues. In DNA, the CDR3 is TGTGCCAGCAGCCCAATCGCCTCTGGAAACACCATATATTTT. Translation gives CASSPIASGNTIYF.

This chain connects TRBV5-1 to TRBJ1-1; D gene ambiguous. CDR3 size: 14 residues. V was pared by 0 bases and J by 2 bases, with 8 bases between. In germline, CDR1 is SGHRS, CDR2 YFSETQ. The CDR3, as DNA: TGCGCCAGCAGCTTGGGGAGAGGAAACACTGAAGCTTTCTTT. It codes for CASSLGRGNTEAFF.

This clone was recorded only once. The chain joins TRBV24-1 to TRBJ2-1; D is unclear. Germline V CDR1 and CDR2: KGHDR, SFDVKD. The CDR3 has 13 amino acids. V gave up 4 bases and J gave up 7 bases, with 10 bases separating them. CDR3 amino acids: CATSEMARNEQFF. In DNA, the CDR3 is TGTGCCACCAGTGAAATGGCAAGGAATGAGCAGTTCTTC.

CDR3 sequence reads: CSASSETGYEQYF. Here the CDR3 DNA reads TGCAGTGCTAGTTCGGAGACAGGCTACGAGCAGTACTTC. The J gene is TRBJ2-7, the V gene TRBV20-1, with a weak D call TRBD1 (6 bases). The germline CDR1 and CDR2 sequences are DFQATT and SNEGSKA (reference sequence). Trimming cost V 3 bases and J 3 bases, with 12 bases left between them. CDR3 length: 13 amino acids.